This T cell receptor (beta chain) was sequenced during a study of blood T cells in healthy people across ages. Study-level results: Without sorted subsets, naive and antigen-experienced compartments could not be conclusively compared.

The CDR3 consists of 15 residues. Germline values: CDR1 MDHEN, CDR2 SYDVKM. This clonotype was seen a handful of times. The target antigen is unknown. A junction boundary mismatches the germline segment, possibly from a read error. Combining a sample-barcoded 5' primer with a J-beta primer mix, a second PCR ran for about 6 to 11 cycles. Each CDR3 protein is one row after TCRdb ran MiXCR on the 5' RACE reads. The sample lists 800,000 or so distinct CDR3 sequences, 20% to 25% occurring once. The same data also went into a second study, on T cells of mothers and their children. According to that study: During the second PCR, the M1S primer introduced sample barcodes along with 2-4 random nucleotides.

The V gene is TRBV28, the J gene TRBJ2-5; 12 bases line up with TRBD1. The TCR was taken from a boy younger than 18 in good health. The specimen was blood. DNA for the CDR3: TGTGCCAGCAGTTCCCGGGACAGGGGGCAAGAGACCCGGTACTTC. This codes for CASSSRDRGQETRYF.